This TCR beta chain was captured by sequencing in a study of blood T cell repertoires in COVID-19. Study processing details: Reference gene primer amplification gave nucleated cell count estimates. Profiling relied on immunoSEQ multiplex PCR, and the TCRdb table lists in-frame clones only, not all of them. Clone size and the V and J calls come from that table; the DNA yielded D and trimming. Of hundreds of thousands of clones detected, 87% appear once; the ten largest clones hold 2.3%. Material for sequencing was peripheral blood. This TCR derives from a woman aged 55-70 years with COVID-19, enrolled during active disease.

CDR3 protein: CASSPQRGLYNEQFF. CDR3 coding DNA: TGTGCCAGCTCACCCCAGCGGGGGCTTTACAATGAGCAGTTCTTC. V gene TRBV18 combines with J gene TRBJ2-1, with 8 bases identical to TRBD2. There are 15 residues in the CDR3. The germline V gene encodes CDR1 KGHSH and CDR2 LQKENI. J lost 4 bases, V lost 3 bases, and 5 bases had no gene match. Combining the CDR3 with reference TRBV18 and TRBJ2-1 gives the whole variable domain NAGVMQNPRHLVRRRGQEARLRCSPMKGHSHVYWYRQLPEEGLKFMVYLQKENIIDESGMPKERFSAEFPKEGPSILRIQQVVRGDSAAYFCASSPQRGLYNEQFFGPGTRLTVL.